This T cell receptor beta chain comes out of a study of Graves' ophthalmopathy and Graves' hyperthyroidism. Study overall: Untreated patients at initial diagnosis provided peripheral blood. Findings and caveats of the study: Blood also contained most of the expanded thyroid clonotypes above 0.001 frequency.

Investigators amplified TCR beta CDR3 regions from RNA transcripts. First-round RT-PCR with HTBI primers preceded a second-round multiplex PCR. TCRdb fed the multiplex PCR reads into MiXCR, producing one record per CDR3 protein. The sample lists roughly 50,000 distinct CDR3 sequences, around half seen once, with under 30% in the top ten. Additional autoimmune diseases, uncontrolled infections, pregnancy or lactation disqualified patients. Sampling around 9 ml of fresh peripheral blood provided the PBMCs. CDR1 and CDR2 (germline): LNHNV, YYDKDF (reference sequence). This CDR3 comprises 15 residues. V shed 1 base and J shed 0 bases, with 10 bases lying between them. A word on this clonotype: Its antigen is undetermined.

The chain is built from TRBV15 and TRBJ2-7, with D perhaps TRBD2 (5 bases). The sample consisted of peripheral blood. The source is an adult man with Graves' ophthalmopathy. This CDR3 reads CATSRARGLSYEQYF. The CDR3 DNA follows: TGTGCCACCAGCAGAGCCCGAGGGCTCTCCTACGAGCAGTACTTC.